The 6 T cell receptor beta chains listed next were all sequenced from one sample in a study of blood T cell repertoires in COVID-19. The table came from immunoSEQ multiplex PCR; TCRdb's copy has only in-frame clones and leaves some out. The sample has fewer than 85,000 clones, 87% seen once. Input material: peripheral blood. Receptor source: a man between 60 and 75 years old with acute or convalescent COVID-19.

This sequence joins TRBV6-2 or TRBV6-3 and TRBJ1-1; no firm D call. The length of the CDR3 is 12 residues. Germline CDR1 is MNHEY and CDR2 is SVGEGT. The V gene lost 4 bases and the J gene lost 1 base, with 4 bases spanning the gap. The CDR3 nucleotides read TGTGCCAGCAGTTTCCGGAACACTGAAGCTTTCTTT. This encodes CASSFRNTEAFF.

Details on this clone: The junction and the germline gene differ at one end; a read error may be behind it. The chain carries TRBV7-7 and TRBJ1-2, with D hard to call. CDR1 SSHAT and CDR2 FNYEAQ come from the germline V gene (reference sequence). The CDR3 has 13 residues. CDR3 DNA sequence: TGTGCTAGCAGCTTAGTCGCCAGCTATGGCTACACCTTC. Translation: CASSLVASYGYTF.

This clone was counted a few times. This rearrangement joins TRBV2 to TRBJ1-1, with no clear D. The V end was cut by 2 bases, the J end by 0 bases, with 10 bases between. The CDR3 sequence is 15 residues long. CDR1 SNHLY and CDR2 FYNNEI come from the germline V gene. The CDR3 is CASSERTVMNTEAFF. The DNA for the CDR3 is TGTGCCAGCAGTGAACGGACTGTGATGAACACTGAAGCTTTCTTT.

This sequence joins TRBV6-2 or TRBV6-3 and TRBJ2-7; D possibly corresponds to TRBD2 (6 bases). The CDR3 loop spans 14 amino acids. CDR1 and CDR2 (germline): MNHEY, SVGEGT. V lost 0 bases and J lost 0, with 6 bases in between. CDR3: CASSYSGGSYEQYF. CDR3 sequence (DNA): TGTGCCAGCAGTTACTCGGGGGGCTCCTACGAGCAGTACTTC.

The J gene is TRBJ1-2, the V gene TRBV5-8, with a possible D match to TRBD1 (5 bases). This CDR3 is built from 14 residues. V was clipped by 1 base and J by 3 bases, with 10 bases between them. Germline loops: CDR1 SGHTS, CDR2 YDEGEE. CDR3 in amino acids: CASSLYGRDYGYTF. DNA of the CDR3: TGTGCCAGCAGCTTGTACGGCAGGGACTATGGCTACACCTTC.

This chain connects TRBV5-6 to TRBJ2-7, with TRBD2 identical over 7 bases. J lost 1 base, V lost 0 bases, and 7 bases had no gene match. Germline V gene lookup returns CDR1 SGHDT and CDR2 YYEEEE. The CDR3 has 16 amino acids. The CDR3 bases are TGTGCCAGCAGCTTGGGGCCTAGCGGTGGGTCCTACGAGCAGTACTTC. Its translation: CASSLGPSGGSYEQYF.